A selection of T cell receptor beta chains follows, all from one sample in a study of OX40 agonist ivuxolimab in advanced cancers. Only in-frame clones appear in the TCRdb table, and some are missing; sequencing was by immunoSEQ multiplex PCR. The data show about 83,000 clones, about nine tenths seen once. The specimen comprised CD4+ or CD8+ T cells sorted from blood, sampled in a trial of the OX40 agonist ivuxolimab. These receptors all stem from an adult with an advanced solid tumor such as melanoma, head and neck, liver or kidney cancer. Both conserved end residues are part of each CDR3. Fields, in order: V gene, D gene, J gene, clone size, CDR3 DNA, CDR3 protein. A D gene is named only where the DNA matches it firmly. Clone size is given for some rows only: seen once, a few or many times, or a class if the clone is expanded.

TRBV18	.	TRBJ2-2	once	TGTGCCAGCTCACCGCAAGGGGAGGTCACCGGGGAGCTGTTTTTT	CASSPQGEVTGELFF
TRBV5-1	.	TRBJ1-2	.	TGCGCCAGCAGCTTGCAGGGTGACTATGGCTACACCTTC	CASSLQGDYGYTF
TRBV7-6	.	TRBJ2-7	.	TGTGCCAGCAGCTTCGGCAGCTCCTACGAGCAGTACTTC	CASSFGSSYEQYF
TRBV30	TRBD1	TRBJ2-1	once	TGTGCCTGGAGTCCTGGGACAGGGAGGAATGAGCAGTTCTTC	CAWSPGTGRNEQFF
TRBV7-2	TRBD2	TRBJ2-1	.	TGTGCCAGCAGCTTGACTAGCGGGAGAGAGAATGAGCAGTTCTTC	CASSLTSGRENEQFF
TRBV11-3	TRBD1	TRBJ1-1	.	TGTGCCAGCAGCCAGAGACGGGACAGCTTAATGAACACTGAAGCTTTCTTT	CASSQRRDSLMNTEAFF
TRBV28	.	TRBJ2-3	.	TGTGCCAGCAGCTATAGCACAGATACGCAGTATTTT	CASSYSTDTQYF
TRBV4-2	.	TRBJ2-7	.	TGTGCCAGCAGCCAAGATGTGACAGGTTCCTACGAGCAGTACTTC	CASSQDVTGSYEQYF
TRBV4-1	TRBD2	TRBJ2-2	once	TGCGCCAGCAGCCAGCCTCTCGGGAGGGCTAACACCGGGGAGCTGTTTTTT	CASSQPLGRANTGELFF
TRBV29-1	.	TRBJ2-2	.	TGCAGCTTCACCCGGACGACCACCGGGGAGCTGTTTTTT	CSFTRTTTGELFF
TRBV12-2	.	TRBJ2-5	.	TGTGCAAGTCGCCCCCCCCGGGACAGTCAAGAGACCCAGTACTTC	CASRPPRDSQETQYF
TRBV19	.	TRBJ1-3	.	TGTGCCAGTAGTATGTGGCAGTCAGCTGGAAACACCATATATTTT	CASSMWQSAGNTIYF
TRBV6-6	TRBD1	TRBJ1-1	.	TGTGCCAGCAGATACCGGGACAGATCTGAAGCTTTCTTT	CASRYRDRSEAFF
TRBV28	.	TRBJ2-7	.	TGTGCCAGCAGTACCGTTAGTGGGGGGGCAGGCTACGAGCAGTACTTC	CASSTVSGGAGYEQYF
TRBV7-2	TRBD2	TRBJ2-5	.	TGTGCCAGCAGCTTAAGTCGCGGGGGGGCAGAGACCCAGTACTTC	CASSLSRGGAETQYF
TRBV28	TRBD2	TRBJ2-5	.	TGTGCCAGCAGTCTCGGACTAGCGCCGGAGACCCAGTACTTC	CASSLGLAPETQYF
TRBV5-1	.	TRBJ1-4	.	TGCGCCAGCAGCCCGGGAGAGATGCCCGAAAAACTGTTTTTT	CASSPGEMPEKLFF
TRBV5-5	TRBD2	TRBJ2-7	.	TGTGCCAGCAGCCGGGGCGGGGGGACTTCCTACGAGCAGTACTTC	CASSRGGGTSYEQYF
TRBV5-1	.	TRBJ1-1	few	TGCGCCAGCAGCTTGGGAGTAAAGGGGGCTGAAGCTTTCTTT	CASSLGVKGAEAFF
TRBV13	.	TRBJ1-1	.	TGTGCCAGCAGCCGACAGGTAGTGTCCGGGAACACTGAAGCTTTCTTT	CASSRQVVSGNTEAFF
TRBV6-1	.	TRBJ1-6	.	TGTGCCAGCAGTGGTCCCATCAATGGTGGTTCACCCCTCCACTTT	CASSGPINGGSPLHF
TRBV30	.	TRBJ1-1	.	TGTGCCTGGACCAGGAGTGACATCCGGAACACTGAAGCTTTCTTT	CAWTRSDIRNTEAFF
TRBV6-5	TRBD1	TRBJ2-1	.	TGTGCCAGCACCCAGGGACAGGGAAACGGAAATGAGCAGTTCTTC	CASTQGQGNGNEQFF
TRBV6-1	.	TRBJ1-5	.	TGTGCCAGCAGTGAAGCGGCAGGTTTGGATCAGCCCCAGCATTTT	CASSEAAGLDQPQHF
TRBV7-2	.	TRBJ2-4	once	TGTGCCAGCAGCTCGCAGGAGGGGGTCATTCAGTACTTC	CASSSQEGVIQYF
TRBV29-1	.	TRBJ2-3	.	TGCAGCGTTACCACAGGCCTTAGCACAGATACGCAGTATTTT	CSVTTGLSTDTQYF
TRBV6-6	.	TRBJ1-2	.	TGTGCCAGCAGTTACCCGGGACGGCAAGCTAACTATGGCTACACCTTC	CASSYPGRQANYGYTF
TRBV27	.	TRBJ1-5	.	TGTGCCAGCAGACCCCGGGCAGGGGCTGGGGTTAGCAATCAGCCCCAGCATTTT	CASRPRAGAGVSNQPQHF
TRBV5-5	TRBD1	TRBJ1-3	.	TGTGCCAGCAGCCTATCCGCGGACAGGGCGGGAGGAAACACCATATATTTT	CASSLSADRAGGNTIYF
TRBV6-6	.	TRBJ1-4	.	TGTGCCAGCAGCCTTAGTCGACAGGCAACTAATGAAAAACTGTTTTTT	CASSLSRQATNEKLFF
TRBV7-2	.	TRBJ2-3	.	TGTGCCAGCAGCTTCTCCTCCGCGGGGAACTCAGATACGCAGTATTTT	CASSFSSAGNSDTQYF
TRBV7-2	TRBD2	TRBJ2-3	.	TGTGCCAGCAGGCGGACTAGCGGGGGCCTTATCACAGATACGCAGTATTTT	CASRRTSGGLITDTQYF
TRBV30	.	TRBJ2-1	.	TGTGCCTGGAGTGTATCGCTTACTTACAATGAGCAGTTCTTC	CAWSVSLTYNEQFF
TRBV18	TRBD1	TRBJ2-3	.	TGTGCCAGCTCACCCCTCGCTCCTGGGACAGGGGCCCCAGATACGCAGTATTTT	CASSPLAPGTGAPDTQYF
TRBV11-1	.	TRBJ1-1	.	TGTGCCAGCAGCTTAATGGTCGGCGGGGGCACTGAAGCTTTCTTT	CASSLMVGGGTEAFF
TRBV7-2	TRBD2	TRBJ2-3	.	TGTGCCAGCAGCTTATGGCTAGCGGGAGGGGGCACAGATACGCAGTATTTT	CASSLWLAGGGTDTQYF
TRBV6-6	TRBD2	TRBJ2-7	once	TGTGCCAGCACCCTCGGGGGGAGGGAGGTTTACTTC	CASTLGGREVYF
TRBV5-6	.	TRBJ2-7	.	TGTGCCAGCAGCCGACGTTCGGGACTGGGGGTTGGCGAGCAGTACTTC	CASSRRSGLGVGEQYF
TRBV28	.	TRBJ1-5	few	TGTGCCAGCAGTTCAGGGTTGAATCAGCCCCAGCATTTT	CASSSGLNQPQHF
TRBV7-2	.	TRBJ1-3	.	TGTGCCAGCAGCTTAATGGCCTCTGGAAACACCATATATTTT	CASSLMASGNTIYF
TRBV7-8	TRBD1	TRBJ1-1	.	TGTGCCAGCAGCTCCGACAGGGCACGGGCTTTCTTT	CASSSDRARAFF
TRBV7-2	.	TRBJ1-3	.	TGTGCCAGCAGTGCAGTAGCCTCTGGAAACACCATATATTTT	CASSAVASGNTIYF
TRBV14	TRBD2	TRBJ2-5	.	TGTGCCAGCAGCCAAGAGCGCGGGGGATGGATTGAAGAGACCCAGTACTTC	CASSQERGGWIEETQYF
TRBV19	.	TRBJ2-2	.	TGTGCCAGTAGGAGGTTCGGGGGGCAATACACCGGGGAGCTGTTTTTT	CASRRFGGQYTGELFF
TRBV2	.	TRBJ1-2	.	TGTGCCAGCAGTGAAGCAGGCGGACAGCGCTATGGCTACACCTTC	CASSEAGGQRYGYTF
TRBV19	TRBD2	TRBJ2-3	.	TGTGCCAGTAGTATTTGGGGACTAGCGGAGAGCACAGATACGCAGTATTTT	CASSIWGLAESTDTQYF
TRBV4-2	.	TRBJ2-3	.	TGTGCCAGCAGCCCGCGAGGGAGACTAGGGGGGCCTACAGATACGCAGTATTTT	CASSPRGRLGGPTDTQYF
TRBV27	TRBD1	TRBJ2-7	.	TGTGCCAGCAGTCGGACAGGCGCCTACGAGCAGTACTTC	CASSRTGAYEQYF
TRBV18	.	TRBJ2-5	.	TGTGCCAGCTCACCTGAAGAAGAGACCCAGTACTTC	CASSPEEETQYF
TRBV28	TRBD2	TRBJ2-7	.	TGTGCCAGCAGTGTAGCGGGAAGCTCCTACGAGCAGTACTTC	CASSVAGSSYEQYF
TRBV7-9	.	TRBJ2-5	.	TGTGCCAGCAGCCAAGATTCATATACGGGGACCCAGTACTTC	CASSQDSYTGTQYF
TRBV6-5	.	TRBJ2-7	once	TGTGCCAGCAGTTTCGGACGGGCCGGATACTACGAGCAGTACTTC	CASSFGRAGYYEQYF
TRBV29-1	.	TRBJ1-3	.	TGCAGCGTCGCCTTGGGGGAGAGCCGGCATTTT	CSVALGESRHF
TRBV19	TRBD2	TRBJ2-1	.	TGTGCCACCAAACCAGCGGGGCTCTACAATGAGCAGTTCTTC	CATKPAGLYNEQFF